This T cell receptor (beta chain) was sequenced in a study of T cell responses to AZD1222 COVID-19 vaccine. Study summary: Pooling was applied to second doses at about 4 or about 12 weeks.

The assay was immunoSEQ multiplex PCR, and TCRdb's table has in-frame clones only and misses some. The data hold 140,000 to 150,000 clones, with around 91% observed a single time. The CDR3 runs to 13 residues. V was cut by 5 bases and J by 4 bases, with 11 bases left in between. Germline CDR1 SEHNR, CDR2 FQNEAQ (reference sequence). On this clone: Its antigen remains unknown.

The study, taken as a whole, reports: Baseline seropositives among AZD1222 recipients totaled only five or six. Unmutated variant regions reportedly attract nearly half of all spike-specific TCRs.

This TCR was sampled from an adult in good health. The source was peripheral blood, collected on day 0 of AZD1222 vaccination. The gene calls are TRBV7-9 and TRBJ1-1, with D unclear. CDR3 DNA: TGTGCCAGCAGCCCCCCCCCGGCCACTGAAGCTTTCTTT. Protein: CASSPPPATEAFF.